This TCR beta chain was sequenced in a study of blood T cell repertoires in COVID-19. Study-level information: The United States, Italy and Spain supplied acute and convalescent COVID-19 samples. The cDNA or gDNA used as material had been derived from T cells, B-cell-depleted T cells, or PBMCs.

Study processing details: Reference gene primer amplification gave estimated nucleated cell counts. Assay used: immunoSEQ multiplex PCR; TCRdb lists only in-frame clones, some missing. The V and J calls and the clone size are those of that table, but D and trimming were determined from the DNA. This table holds some 170,000 clones, around 90% found once. The CDR3 runs 14 residues. V was shortened by 5 bases and J by 5 bases, with 15 bases between the two germline ends. Germline CDR1 SGHTA, CDR2 FQGNSA. V and J are TRBV7-2 and TRBJ1-1, with D possibly being TRBD1 (6 bases). The sample was peripheral blood. This receptor was identified in a man aged 55-75 years with active or convalescent COVID-19. The CDR3 spells CASSTLQGGTEAFF. For the CDR3, the DNA is TGTGCCAGCAGCACGCTACAGGGTGGTACTGAAGCTTTCTTT.